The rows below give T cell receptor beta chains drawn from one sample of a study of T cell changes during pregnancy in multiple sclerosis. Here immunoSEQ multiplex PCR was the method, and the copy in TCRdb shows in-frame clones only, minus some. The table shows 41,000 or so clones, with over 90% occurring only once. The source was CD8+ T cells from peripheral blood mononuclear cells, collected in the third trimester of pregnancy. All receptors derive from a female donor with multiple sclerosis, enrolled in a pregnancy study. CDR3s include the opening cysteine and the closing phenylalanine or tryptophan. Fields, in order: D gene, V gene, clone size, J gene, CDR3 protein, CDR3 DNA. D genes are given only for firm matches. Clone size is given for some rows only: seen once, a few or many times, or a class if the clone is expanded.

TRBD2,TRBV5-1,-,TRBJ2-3,CASSQFPSGGPTDTQYF,TGCGCCAGCAGCCAATTTCCTAGCGGGGGACCAACAGATACGCAGTATTTT
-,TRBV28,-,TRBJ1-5,CASSSSPGPEGQPQHF,TGTGCCAGCAGTTCATCACCGGGACCGGAGGGGCAGCCCCAGCATTTT
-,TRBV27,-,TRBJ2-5,CASGSRAEETQYF,TGTGCCAGCGGATCGAGGGCGGAAGAGACCCAGTACTTC
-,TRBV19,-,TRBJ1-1,CASSIAAVGTEAFF,TGTGCCAGTAGTATCGCGGCAGTAGGCACTGAAGCTTTCTTT
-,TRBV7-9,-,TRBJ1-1,CASSLVGRDTEAFF,TGTGCCAGCAGCTTAGTAGGCAGGGACACTGAAGCTTTCTTT
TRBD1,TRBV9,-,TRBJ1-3,CASTSTGGSGNTIYF,TGTGCCAGCACCTCTACAGGGGGCTCTGGAAACACCATATATTTT
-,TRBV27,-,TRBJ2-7,CASSVRAGIYEQYF,TGTGCCAGCAGTGTACGGGCAGGGATCTACGAGCAGTACTTC
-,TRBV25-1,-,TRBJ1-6,CASSVARNSPLHF,TGTGCCAGCAGTGTAGCCCGAAATTCACCCCTCCACTTT
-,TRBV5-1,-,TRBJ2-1,CASSQRTLADEQFF,TGCGCCAGCAGCCAAAGAACGTTAGCGGATGAGCAGTTCTTC
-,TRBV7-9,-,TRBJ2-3,CASTPGTRRLGDTQYF,TGTGCCAGCACCCCAGGGACTCGGAGGCTAGGTGATACGCAGTATTTT
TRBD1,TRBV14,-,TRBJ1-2,CASSLPGQGYYGYTF,TGTGCCAGCAGCCTACCGGGACAGGGGTACTATGGCTACACCTTC
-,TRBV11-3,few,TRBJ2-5,CASSSPDLGQQETQYF,TGTGCCAGCAGCTCGCCGGATTTGGGACAACAAGAGACCCAGTACTTC
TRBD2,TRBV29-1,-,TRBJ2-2,CSGTSGRETGELFF,TGCAGCGGAACTAGCGGGAGAGAAACCGGGGAGCTGTTTTTT
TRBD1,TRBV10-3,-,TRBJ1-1,CAISEAGGADTEAFF,TGTGCCATCAGTGAAGCAGGGGGCGCGGACACTGAAGCTTTCTTT
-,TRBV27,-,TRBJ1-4,CASSSHNEKLFF,TGTGCCAGCAGTTCCCATAATGAAAAACTGTTTTTT
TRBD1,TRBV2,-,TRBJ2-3,CASSDRDRPTDTQYF,TGTGCCAGCAGTGACCGGGACAGACCCACAGATACGCAGTATTTT
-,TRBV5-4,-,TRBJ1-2,CASSLGVGYTF,TGTGCCAGCAGCTTAGGGGTCGGCTACACCTTC
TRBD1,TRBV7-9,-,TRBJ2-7,CASSTTGTGSYEQYF,TGTGCCAGCAGCACAACCGGGACAGGGTCCTACGAGCAGTACTTC
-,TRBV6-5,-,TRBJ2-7,CASCLGREQYF,TGTGCCAGCTGTCTGGGGCGGGAGCAGTACTTC
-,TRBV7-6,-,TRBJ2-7,CASSLDYSYEQYF,TGTGCCAGCAGCTTAGACTATTCCTACGAGCAGTACTTC
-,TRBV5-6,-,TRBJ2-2,CASSLVLNTGELFF,TGTGCCAGCAGCTTGGTACTGAACACCGGGGAGCTGTTTTTT
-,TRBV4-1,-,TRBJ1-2,CASSQDPGGAYGYTF,TGCGCCAGCAGCCAAGATCCCGGGGGAGCCTATGGCTACACCTTC
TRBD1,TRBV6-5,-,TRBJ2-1,CASSYVTGAGDEQFF,TGTGCCAGCAGTTACGTGACAGGGGCTGGGGATGAGCAGTTCTTC
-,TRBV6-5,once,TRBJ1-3,CASRERVGNTIYF,TGTGCCAGCAGGGAACGGGTGGGAAACACCATATATTTT
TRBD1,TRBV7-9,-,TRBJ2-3,CASSAGTGTDTQYF,TGTGCCAGCAGCGCCGGGACAGGCACAGATACGCAGTATTTT
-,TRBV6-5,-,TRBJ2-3,CASSSDRYTQYF,TGTGCCAGCAGCTCTGACAGGTATACGCAGTATTTT
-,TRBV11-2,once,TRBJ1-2,CASSLEPEAANYGYTF,TGTGCCAGCAGCTTAGAGCCGGAGGCGGCTAACTATGGCTACACCTTC
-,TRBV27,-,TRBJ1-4,CASSYHRDGNEKLFF,TGTGCCAGCAGTTACCACAGGGACGGTAATGAAAAACTGTTTTTT
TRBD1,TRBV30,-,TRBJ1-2,CAWSVEGARRYGYTF,TGTGCCTGGAGTGTGGAGGGGGCTAGGAGGTATGGCTACACCTTC
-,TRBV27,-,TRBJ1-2,CASSLGQPTMGGYTF,TGTGCCAGCAGTTTAGGACAGCCGACGATGGGGGGCTACACCTTC
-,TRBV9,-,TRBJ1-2,CASSAETDYGYTF,TGTGCCAGCAGCGCGGAGACGGACTATGGCTACACCTTC
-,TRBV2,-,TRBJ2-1,CASRDSYNEQFF,TGTGCCAGCAGGGACAGCTACAATGAGCAGTTCTTC
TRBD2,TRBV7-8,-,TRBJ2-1,CASSLSGRGEVDNEQFF,TGTGCCAGCAGCTTATCGGGGCGGGGGGAGGTGGACAATGAGCAGTTCTTC
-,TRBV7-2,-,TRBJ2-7,CASSLALKYEQYF,TGTGCCAGCAGCTTAGCGCTAAAATACGAGCAGTACTTC
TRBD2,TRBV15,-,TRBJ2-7,CATSREREPYEQYF,TGTGCCACCAGCAGAGAGCGGGAGCCCTACGAGCAGTACTTC
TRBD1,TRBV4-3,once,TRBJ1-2,CASSQVYQGEDGYTF,TGCGCCAGCAGCCAAGTGTATCAGGGGGAGGATGGCTACACCTTC
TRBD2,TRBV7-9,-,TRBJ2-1,CASSSGLAGNNEQFF,TGTGCCAGCAGCTCAGGACTAGCGGGAAACAATGAGCAGTTCTTC
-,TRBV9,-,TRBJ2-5,CASSVEASEETQYF,TGTGCCAGCAGCGTAGAGGCTAGCGAAGAGACCCAGTACTTC
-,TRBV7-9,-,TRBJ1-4,CASSLQGTEKLFF,TGTGCCAGCAGCCTCCAGGGAACTGAAAAACTGTTTTTT
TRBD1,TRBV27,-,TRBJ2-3,CASSLDRVGTDTQYF,TGTGCCAGCAGTCTGGACAGGGTGGGCACAGATACGCAGTATTTT